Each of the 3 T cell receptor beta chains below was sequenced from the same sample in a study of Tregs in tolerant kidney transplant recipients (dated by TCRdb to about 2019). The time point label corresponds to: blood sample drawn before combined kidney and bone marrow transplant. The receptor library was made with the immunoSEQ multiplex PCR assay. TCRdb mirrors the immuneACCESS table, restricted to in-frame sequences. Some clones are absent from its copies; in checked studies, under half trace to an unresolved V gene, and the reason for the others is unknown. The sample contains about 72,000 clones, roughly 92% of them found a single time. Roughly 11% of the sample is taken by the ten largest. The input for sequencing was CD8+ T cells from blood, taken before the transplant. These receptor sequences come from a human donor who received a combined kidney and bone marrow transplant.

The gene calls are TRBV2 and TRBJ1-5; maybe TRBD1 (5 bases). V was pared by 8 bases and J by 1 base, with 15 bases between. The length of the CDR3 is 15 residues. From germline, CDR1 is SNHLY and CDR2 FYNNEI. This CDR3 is CASRDGTASNQPQHF. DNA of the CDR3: TGTGCCAGCCGGGACGGGACTGCGAGCAATCAGCCCCAGCATTTT.

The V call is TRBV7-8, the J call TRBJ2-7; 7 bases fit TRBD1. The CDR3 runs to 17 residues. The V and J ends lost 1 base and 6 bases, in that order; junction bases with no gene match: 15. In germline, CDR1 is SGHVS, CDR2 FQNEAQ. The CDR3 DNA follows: TGTGCCAGCAGCTTAGAGGATGAAGCAGGGGGTTTCGGCGAGCAGTACTTC. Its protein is CASSLEDEAGGFGEQYF.

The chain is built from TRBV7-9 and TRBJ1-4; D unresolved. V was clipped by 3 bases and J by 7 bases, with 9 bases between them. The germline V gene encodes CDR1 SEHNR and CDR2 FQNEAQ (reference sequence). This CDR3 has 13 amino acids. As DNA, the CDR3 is TGTGCCAGCAGCTTGCTGGCATTTGAAAAACTGTTTTTT. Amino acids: CASSLLAFEKLFF. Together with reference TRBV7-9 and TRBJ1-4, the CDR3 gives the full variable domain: DTGVSQNPRHKITKRGQNVTFRCDPISEHNRLYWYRQTLGQGPEFLTYFQNEAQLEKSRLLSDRFSAERPKGSFSTLEIQRTEQGDSAMYLCASSLLAFEKLFFGSGTQLSVL.